This T cell receptor (beta chain) is drawn from a study of early T cells in non-severe SARS-CoV-2 infection. Background on the study: Unsorted whole-blood RNA was sequenced in bulk, leaving chains unpaired.

cDNA molecules, individually, were tagged with unique molecular identifiers. In TCRdb, the 5' RACE reads were re-called with MiXCR into one record per CDR3 protein. This table holds about 75,000 distinct CDR3 sequences, approximately 10% found once. Trimming removed 3 bases at V and 5 bases at J, with 5 bases between. This CDR3 has 11 amino acids. CDR1 is SGHNT and CDR2 is YYREEE in the germline V gene (reference sequence). The material was whole blood, obtained at baseline. The V call is TRBV5-4, the J call TRBJ2-5; D is unresolved. The TCR sequence derives from an adult who was a healthcare worker with PCR-confirmed SARS-CoV-2 infection or an uninfected control (not recorded which). CDR3 region: CASSSSETQYF. CDR3 bases: TGTGCCAGCAGCTCATCTGAGACCCAGTACTTC.